These 8 T cell receptor beta chains came from one sample sequenced in a study of T cell responses to AZD1222 COVID-19 vaccine. Libraries were prepared by immunoSEQ multiplex PCR; TCRdb keeps only in-frame clonotypes and omits some of them. This sample yields 150,000 or so clones, of which roughly 92% are seen a single time; just over 5% belongs to the top ten. Sequencing used peripheral blood, obtained 28 days after the second AZD1222 dose. The receptors stem from an adult who received the AZD1222 COVID-19 vaccine.

This rearrangement joins TRBV29-1 to TRBJ1-1; the D is unclear. The ends were cut back, 4 bases at V and 0 bases at J, with 9 bases in the middle. Germline CDR1 SQVTM, CDR2 ANQGSEA. The CDR3 consists of 13 residues. CDR3 in DNA: TGCAGCGTTGGGATGGGGATGAACACTGAAGCTTTCTTT. Its protein product is CSVGMGMNTEAFF.

The CDR3 nucleotides read TGTGCCAGCAGCTTGATCCTTGGGTCAGGGTGGTATGGCTACACCTTC. Its protein is CASSLILGSGWYGYTF. V and J are TRBV5-6 and TRBJ1-2, with D possibly TRBD1 on 5 matching bases. The CDR3 totals 16 residues. Deletions cut 1 base from V and 5 bases from J, with 18 bases between. Looked up from germline, CDR1 is SGHDT and CDR2 is YYEEEE.

V usage is TRBV6-5 and J usage is TRBJ1-6; 8 positions match TRBD1. The CDR3 loop spans 13 amino acids. Germline CDR1 reads MNHEY; CDR2 reads SVGAGI. V dropped 6 bases and J dropped 8; count of bases not matched to a gene: 3. In DNA form, the CDR3 reads TGTGCCAGCAGGACAGGGGTCTATTCACCCCTCCACTTT. Its protein is CASRTGVYSPLHF.

The gene calls are TRBV7-2 and TRBJ2-7; D is undetermined. There are 13 residues in the CDR3. V was cut by 6 bases and J by 7 bases, with 16 bases left in between. Looked up from germline, CDR1 is SGHTA and CDR2 is FQGNSA. The chain's CDR3 is CASSLPPYGEQYF. For the CDR3, the DNA is TGTGCCAGCAGTTTGCCGCCCTATGGAGAGCAGTACTTC.

The V and J genes are TRBV14 and TRBJ2-1; D possibly corresponds to TRBD2 (6 bases). Trimming took 4 bases from V and 12 from J, leaving 13 bases between them. Germline lookup yields CDR1 SGHDN and CDR2 FVKESK. The CDR3 consists of 12 residues. CDR3 in amino acids: CASSPTSRRQFF. Written as DNA, the CDR3 is TGTGCCAGCAGCCCGACTAGTAGAAGGCAGTTCTTC.

Remarks on this clone: This sample includes further DNA sequences coding for the same CDR3. The CDR3 DNA reads as TGTGCCAGCTCGCCAAGCCCAGCGATTTACGAGCAGTACTTC. Translating gives CASSPSPAIYEQYF. The rearrangement uses TRBV18 and TRBJ2-7; D gene uncertain. The germline V and J ends were trimmed by 6 bases and 4 bases, with 16 bases remaining between them. In germline, CDR1 is KGHSH, CDR2 LQKENI. The CDR3 extends over 14 amino acids. Looking up the rest from reference TRBV18 and TRBJ2-7 gives the full variable domain: NAGVMQNPRHLVRRRGQEARLRCSPMKGHSHVYWYRQLPEEGLKFMVYLQKENIIDESGMPKERFSAEFPKEGPSILRIQQVVRGDSAAYFCASSPSPAIYEQYFGPGTRLTVT.

The chain joins TRBV5-5 to TRBJ1-1, with 7 nucleotides matching TRBD1. This CDR3 region has 15 residues. With 1 base clipped from V and 0 bases from J, the junction kept 3 bases outside the gene matches. Germline assignment: CDR1 SGHKS and CDR2 YYEKEE (reference sequence). DNA of the CDR3: TGTGCCAGCAGCTTGACCGGACAGGTGAACACTGAAGCTTTCTTT. It encodes CASSLTGQVNTEAFF.

The chain carries TRBV7-9 and TRBJ2-5; D may be TRBD1 (6 bases). Between the trimmed V and J ends, which lost 2 bases and 2 bases, there was a span of 15 bases. CDR3 length: 16 residues. The germline V gene encodes CDR1 SEHNR and CDR2 FQNEAQ (reference sequence). CDR3 nucleotide sequence: TGTGCCAGCAGCTTATACAGGGCTGGCGGTCAAGAGACCCAGTACTTC. It codes for CASSLYRAGGQETQYF.